This T cell receptor beta chain was identified in a study of glioma-infiltrating T cells after dendritic cell vaccination. Up to about 2 ug genomic DNA was used for TCRB CDR3 amplification. The primer mix had 60 V beta and 13 J beta primers. Clones were read by immunoSEQ multiplex PCR, and TCRdb kept only the in-frame ones, dropping some. The data show 75,000 to 100,000 clones, with approximately 80% seen just once and roughly 5.6% held by the top ten. The CDR3 loop spans 14 amino acids. Germline V gene sequence: CDR1 SGHRS, CDR2 YFSETQ. V was trimmed by 4 bases and J by 2 bases, leaving 12 bases between them. Selection required adequate fresh-frozen tumor tissue plus more than two years' survival data. PBMC were collected before vaccination, two weeks after the third vaccination, and at progression.

The sequences come from blood, collected before dendritic cell vaccination. This TCR came from a human donor with glioblastoma. The V call is TRBV5-1, the J call TRBJ2-5, with D possibly matching TRBD2 (6 bases). CDR3 sequence reads: CASSRGDSQETQYF. The CDR3, as DNA: TGCGCCAGCAGCCGCGGGGACTCACAAGAGACCCAGTACTTC.